This T cell receptor beta chain was retrieved from a study of blood T cells in healthy people across ages. Overall study results and limits: TCR beta diversity, measured per million T cells, fell in a roughly linear way with age.

This clonotype was found many times. Antigen specificity is unknown. A second 7 to 11 cycle PCR used barcoded and J-beta primers. A tag from a template-switch adaptor with 12 random nucleotides marked each cDNA molecule. All samples yielded 3 million or more CDR3-containing paired-end reads. TCRdb redid the calling of the 5' RACE reads with MiXCR, one entry per CDR3 protein. The sample carries 650,000 to 1,000,000 distinct CDR3 sequences, around 36% recorded once. Sequencing input: blood. The TCR originated in a man in his late teens or twenties in good health.

The CDR3 loop is CASSERWTAAGEKLFF. The CDR3 DNA is TGTGCCAGCAGTGAAAGGTGGACAGCGGCGGGCGAAAAACTGTTTTTT. The J gene is TRBJ1-4, the V gene TRBV6-1; possibly TRBD1 for D (6 bases). V was pared by 2 bases and J by 8 bases, with 18 bases between. Germline values: CDR1 MNHNS, CDR2 SASEGT. This CDR3 region has 16 residues.